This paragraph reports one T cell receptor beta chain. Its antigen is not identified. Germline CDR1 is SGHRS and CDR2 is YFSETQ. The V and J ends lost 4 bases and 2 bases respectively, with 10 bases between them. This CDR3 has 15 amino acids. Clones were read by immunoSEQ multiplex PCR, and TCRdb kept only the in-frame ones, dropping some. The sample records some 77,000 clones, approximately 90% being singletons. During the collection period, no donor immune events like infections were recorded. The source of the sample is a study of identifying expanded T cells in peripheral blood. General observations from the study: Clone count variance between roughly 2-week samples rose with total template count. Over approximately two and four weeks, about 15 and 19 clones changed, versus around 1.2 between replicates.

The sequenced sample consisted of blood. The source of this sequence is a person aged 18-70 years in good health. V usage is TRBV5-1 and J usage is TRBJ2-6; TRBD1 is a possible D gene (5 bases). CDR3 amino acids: CASSATVPGANVLTF. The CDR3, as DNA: TGCGCCAGCAGCGCGACAGTTCCTGGGGCCAACGTCCTGACTTTC. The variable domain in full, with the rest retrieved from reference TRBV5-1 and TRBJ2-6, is KAGVTQTPRYLIKTRGQQVTLSCSPISGHRSVSWYQQTPGQGLQFLFEYFSETQRNKGNFPGRFSGRQFSNSRSEMNVSTLELGDSALYLCASSATVPGANVLTFGAGSRLTVL.